Listed below are T cell receptor beta chains from one sample, sequenced in a study of blood T cell repertoires in COVID-19. Repertoires were generated with immunoSEQ multiplex PCR, while TCRdb's copy carries only in-frame clones and drops some. The sample consists of roughly 160,000 clones, over 80% of them appearing once. Sequencing was performed on PBMCs or T cells enriched from blood (not recorded which). The receptors here all came from an older woman who had recovered from COVID-19. CDR3s include the opening cysteine and the closing phenylalanine or tryptophan. The order of the fields is clone size, V gene, D gene, J gene, CDR3 protein, CDR3 DNA. A D gene is named only where the DNA matches it firmly. Clone size is stated in some rows and not others, as once, few, many or a class when expanded.

abundance: -; v_gene: TRBV7-8; d_gene: -; j_gene: TRBJ1-2; CDR3aa: CASRAAAYYGYTF; CDR3nt: TGTGCCAGCAGGGCGGCAGCTTACTATGGCTACACCTTC
abundance: -; v_gene: TRBV11-2; d_gene: -; j_gene: TRBJ1-6; CDR3aa: CASDRQAGSPLHF; CDR3nt: TGTGCCAGCGATAGACAGGCTGGTTCACCCCTCCACTTT
abundance: -; v_gene: TRBV19; d_gene: TRBD2; j_gene: TRBJ2-1; CDR3aa: CASKPSGRSSYNEQFF; CDR3nt: TGTGCCAGTAAACCTAGCGGGAGGTCATCCTACAATGAGCAGTTCTTC
abundance: -; v_gene: TRBV7-7; d_gene: TRBD1; j_gene: TRBJ2-5; CDR3aa: CASSPTGEETQYF; CDR3nt: TGTGCTAGCAGCCCGACAGGGGAAGAGACCCAGTACTTC
abundance: once; v_gene: TRBV5-1; d_gene: -; j_gene: TRBJ1-5; CDR3aa: CASSLGFTGPLNQPQHF; CDR3nt: TGCGCCAGCAGCTTGGGCTTTACAGGTCCCCTCAATCAGCCCCAGCATTTT
abundance: once; v_gene: TRBV6-5; d_gene: -; j_gene: TRBJ1-2; CDR3aa: CASSYGAGNYGYTF; CDR3nt: TGTGCCAGCAGTTACGGGGCCGGGAACTATGGCTACACCTTC
abundance: -; v_gene: TRBV28; d_gene: -; j_gene: TRBJ2-7; CDR3aa: CASSSNRDSGEQYF; CDR3nt: TGTGCCAGCAGTTCTAATCGGGACTCCGGCGAGCAGTACTTC
abundance: once; v_gene: TRBV19; d_gene: TRBD2; j_gene: TRBJ2-5; CDR3aa: CASRDLAGGPGTQYF; CDR3nt: TGTGCCAGTAGGGATCTAGCGGGGGGGCCGGGGACCCAGTACTTC
abundance: -; v_gene: TRBV5-1; d_gene: TRBD1; j_gene: TRBJ2-3; CDR3aa: CASSVNRGTTDTQYF; CDR3nt: TGCGCCAGCAGCGTAAACAGGGGCACCACAGATACGCAGTATTTT
abundance: -; v_gene: TRBV5-6; d_gene: -; j_gene: TRBJ2-3; CDR3aa: CASSLGQGLTDTQYF; CDR3nt: TGTGCCAGCAGCTTGGGACAAGGACTCACAGATACGCAGTATTTT
abundance: -; v_gene: TRBV4-2; d_gene: -; j_gene: TRBJ1-5; CDR3aa: CASSQGSGGNQPQHF; CDR3nt: TGTGCCAGCAGCCAAGGGTCGGGTGGCAATCAGCCCCAGCATTTT
abundance: -; v_gene: TRBV4-1; d_gene: TRBD1; j_gene: TRBJ1-4; CDR3aa: CASSQGQGRVEKLFF; CDR3nt: TGCGCCAGCAGCCAAGGACAGGGCAGGGTTGAAAAACTGTTTTTT
abundance: once; v_gene: TRBV27; d_gene: -; j_gene: TRBJ2-1; CDR3aa: CASSNSGTAHGTRLNEQFF; CDR3nt: TGTGCCAGCAGTAACTCCGGGACAGCCCACGGGACTAGACTCAATGAGCAGTTCTTC
abundance: -; v_gene: TRBV2; d_gene: -; j_gene: TRBJ1-4; CDR3aa: CASSVGGVPEKLFF; CDR3nt: TGTGCCAGCAGTGTTGGTGGAGTTCCAGAAAAACTGTTTTTT
abundance: -; v_gene: TRBV5-1; d_gene: TRBD1; j_gene: TRBJ1-2; CDR3aa: CASSPRTGPANYGYTF; CDR3nt: TGCGCCAGCAGCCCTCGGACAGGCCCGGCTAACTATGGCTACACCTTC
abundance: few; v_gene: TRBV23-1; d_gene: -; j_gene: TRBJ1-1; CDR3aa: CASSHPSGNTEAFF; CDR3nt: TGCGCCAGCAGTCACCCCTCGGGGAACACTGAAGCTTTCTTT
abundance: few; v_gene: TRBV6-1; d_gene: -; j_gene: TRBJ2-7; CDR3aa: CASSEGGLGNYEQYF; CDR3nt: TGTGCCAGCAGTGAAGGCGGTCTTGGAAACTACGAGCAGTACTTC
abundance: once; v_gene: TRBV2; d_gene: TRBD2; j_gene: TRBJ2-5; CDR3aa: CASTENTSGETQYF; CDR3nt: TGTGCCAGCACCGAAAATACTAGCGGGGAGACCCAGTACTTC
abundance: -; v_gene: TRBV19; d_gene: TRBD1; j_gene: TRBJ1-5; CDR3aa: CASKGQGHQPQHF; CDR3nt: TGTGCCAGTAAGGGACAGGGTCATCAGCCCCAGCATTTT
abundance: -; v_gene: TRBV14; d_gene: TRBD1; j_gene: TRBJ2-7; CDR3aa: CASSRIRDRGSYEQYF; CDR3nt: TGTGCCAGCAGCCGAATCCGGGACAGGGGTTCCTACGAGCAGTACTTC
abundance: -; v_gene: TRBV30; d_gene: -; j_gene: TRBJ2-6; CDR3aa: CAWSLSWSFRSGANVLTF; CDR3nt: TGTGCCTGGAGTCTCAGTTGGAGCTTCCGCTCTGGGGCCAACGTCCTGACTTTC
abundance: -; v_gene: TRBV19; d_gene: TRBD1; j_gene: TRBJ2-3; CDR3aa: CASSIQGAQYF; CDR3nt: TGTGCCAGTAGTATCCAGGGGGCGCAGTATTTT
abundance: -; v_gene: TRBV7-3; d_gene: -; j_gene: TRBJ1-6; CDR3aa: CASSWISGSWSPLHF; CDR3nt: TGTGCCAGCAGCTGGATATCCGGGTCATGGTCACCCCTCCACTTT
abundance: few; v_gene: TRBV5-1; d_gene: -; j_gene: TRBJ1-5; CDR3aa: CASSLNCLPCNQPQHF; CDR3nt: TGCGCCAGCAGCCTTAACTGTCTTCCGTGCAATCAGCCCCAGCATTTT
abundance: few; v_gene: TRBV10-1; d_gene: -; j_gene: TRBJ2-7; CDR3aa: CASSEEIQGYEQYF; CDR3nt: TGCGCCAGCAGTGAGGAAATACAGGGATACGAGCAGTACTTC
abundance: -; v_gene: TRBV4-1; d_gene: TRBD1; j_gene: TRBJ1-4; CDR3aa: CASSPHMSGGGEKLFF; CDR3nt: TGCGCCAGCAGCCCCCACATGTCAGGGGGCGGGGAAAAACTGTTTTTT
abundance: -; v_gene: TRBV20-1; d_gene: -; j_gene: TRBJ2-7; CDR3aa: CSASSTGLSSYEQYF; CDR3nt: TGCAGTGCTAGTTCTACAGGGTTAAGCTCCTACGAGCAGTACTTC
abundance: -; v_gene: TRBV7-8; d_gene: TRBD1; j_gene: TRBJ1-1; CDR3aa: CASSQGQGRTEAFF; CDR3nt: TGTGCCAGCAGCCAGGGACAGGGAAGAACTGAAGCTTTCTTT
abundance: -; v_gene: TRBV4-1; d_gene: TRBD1; j_gene: TRBJ1-6; CDR3aa: CASSQDGQVPYSPLHF; CDR3nt: TGCGCCAGCAGCCAAGATGGACAGGTCCCCTATTCACCCCTCCACTTT
abundance: -; v_gene: TRBV12-3/TRBV12-4; d_gene: -; j_gene: TRBJ2-5; CDR3aa: CASSLQETQYF; CDR3nt: TGTGCCAGCAGTTTGCAGGAGACCCAGTACTTC
abundance: -; v_gene: TRBV5-1; d_gene: TRBD1; j_gene: TRBJ2-7; CDR3aa: CASSSPGQDYEQYF; CDR3nt: TGCGCCAGCAGCTCCCCGGGACAGGACTACGAGCAGTACTTC
abundance: -; v_gene: TRBV6-5; d_gene: -; j_gene: TRBJ1-5; CDR3aa: CASSEGSNQPQHF; CDR3nt: TGTGCCAGCAGCGAGGGTTCCAATCAGCCCCAGCATTTT
abundance: -; v_gene: TRBV5-4; d_gene: TRBD2; j_gene: TRBJ2-2; CDR3aa: CASSFGLAGGLGELFF; CDR3nt: TGTGCCAGCAGCTTCGGACTAGCGGGGGGCCTCGGGGAGCTGTTTTTT
abundance: -; v_gene: TRBV7-2; d_gene: -; j_gene: TRBJ2-1; CDR3aa: CASSLGFGQYNEQFF; CDR3nt: TGTGCCAGCAGCTTAGGATTCGGACAGTACAATGAGCAGTTCTTC
abundance: -; v_gene: TRBV3-1/TRBV3-2; d_gene: -; j_gene: TRBJ2-7; CDR3aa: CASSQGETSEQYF; CDR3nt: TGTGCCAGCAGCCAAGGAGAGACATCCGAGCAGTACTTC
abundance: -; v_gene: TRBV24-1; d_gene: -; j_gene: TRBJ1-4; CDR3aa: CATARAANEKLFF; CDR3nt: TGTGCCACCGCGAGGGCGGCGAATGAAAAACTGTTTTTT
abundance: -; v_gene: TRBV2; d_gene: TRBD1; j_gene: TRBJ1-5; CDR3aa: CASSEVGRGSNQPQHF; CDR3nt: TGTGCCAGCAGTGAAGTGGGCAGGGGGAGCAATCAGCCCCAGCATTTT
abundance: -; v_gene: TRBV27; d_gene: TRBD1; j_gene: TRBJ1-2; CDR3aa: CASSLYGTGGRYGYTF; CDR3nt: TGTGCCAGCAGTTTGTATGGGACAGGGGGCCGGTATGGCTACACCTTC
abundance: -; v_gene: TRBV12-3/TRBV12-4; d_gene: -; j_gene: TRBJ1-2; CDR3aa: CASSFRGNYGYTF; CDR3nt: TGTGCCAGCAGTTTTCGGGGAAACTATGGCTACACCTTC
abundance: -; v_gene: TRBV6-1; d_gene: TRBD1; j_gene: TRBJ1-5; CDR3aa: CAAGTVYSNQPQHF; CDR3nt: TGTGCCGCGGGGACAGTTTATAGCAATCAGCCCCAGCATTTT
abundance: -; v_gene: TRBV28; d_gene: TRBD1; j_gene: TRBJ1-2; CDR3aa: CASSSMAGTDNYGYTF; CDR3nt: TGTGCCAGCAGTTCGATGGCCGGGACAGACAACTATGGCTACACCTTC
abundance: -; v_gene: TRBV19; d_gene: -; j_gene: TRBJ2-5; CDR3aa: CASSRPGSGQETQYF; CDR3nt: TGTGCCAGTAGTCGCCCGGGGAGCGGGCAAGAGACCCAGTACTTC
abundance: once; v_gene: TRBV4-1; d_gene: TRBD1; j_gene: TRBJ2-1; CDR3aa: CASSQVVGQGYNEQFF; CDR3nt: TGCGCCAGCAGCCAAGTCGTGGGACAGGGTTACAATGAGCAGTTCTTC
abundance: -; v_gene: TRBV28; d_gene: -; j_gene: TRBJ1-1; CDR3aa: CATTLTPYEAFF; CDR3nt: TGTGCCACAACCCTGACACCATATGAAGCTTTCTTT
abundance: few; v_gene: TRBV19; d_gene: -; j_gene: TRBJ2-5; CDR3aa: CASRPTGRETQYF; CDR3nt: TGTGCCAGTAGACCGACAGGGAGGGAGACCCAGTACTTC
abundance: -; v_gene: TRBV11-3; d_gene: TRBD2; j_gene: TRBJ2-1; CDR3aa: CASSLLAGGEDEQFF; CDR3nt: TGTGCCAGCAGCTTATTAGCGGGAGGCGAGGATGAGCAGTTCTTC
abundance: -; v_gene: TRBV27; d_gene: -; j_gene: TRBJ2-7; CDR3aa: CASSRGSSYEQYF; CDR3nt: TGTGCCAGTTCCCGGGGGAGCTCCTACGAGCAGTACTTC
abundance: -; v_gene: TRBV5-1; d_gene: TRBD2; j_gene: TRBJ2-2; CDR3aa: CASSGLAGAGELFF; CDR3nt: TGCGCCAGCAGCGGACTAGCGGGAGCCGGGGAGCTGTTTTTT